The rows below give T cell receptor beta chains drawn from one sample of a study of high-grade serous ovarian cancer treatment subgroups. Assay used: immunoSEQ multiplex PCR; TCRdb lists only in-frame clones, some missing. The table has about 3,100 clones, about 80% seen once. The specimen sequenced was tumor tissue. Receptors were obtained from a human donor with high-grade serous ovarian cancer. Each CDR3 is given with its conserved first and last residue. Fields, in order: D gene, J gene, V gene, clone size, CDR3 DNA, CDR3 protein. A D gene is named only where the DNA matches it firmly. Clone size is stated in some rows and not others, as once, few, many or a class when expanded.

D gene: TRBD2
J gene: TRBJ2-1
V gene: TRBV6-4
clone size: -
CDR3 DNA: TGTGCCAGCAGCCCACTAGCGGCTAGCTCCTACAATGAGCAGTTCTTC
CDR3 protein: CASSPLAASSYNEQFF

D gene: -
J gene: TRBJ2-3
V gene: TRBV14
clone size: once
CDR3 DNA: TGTGCCAGCAGCCAAGATGGGGTCAAAAGCACAGATACGCAGTATTTT
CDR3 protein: CASSQDGVKSTDTQYF

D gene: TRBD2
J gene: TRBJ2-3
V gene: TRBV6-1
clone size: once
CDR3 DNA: TGTGCCATCCAGAAACTAGCGGGGGGCACAGATACGCAGTATTTT
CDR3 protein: CAIQKLAGGTDTQYF

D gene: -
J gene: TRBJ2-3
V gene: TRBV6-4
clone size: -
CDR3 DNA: TGTGCCAGCAGTGAAGTGGTGGGACACGACACAGATACGCAGTATTTT
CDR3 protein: CASSEVVGHDTDTQYF

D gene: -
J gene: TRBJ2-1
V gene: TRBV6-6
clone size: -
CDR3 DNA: TGTGCCAGCAGTCCCCGGCGGGGCCTAACCTACAATGAGCAGTTCTTC
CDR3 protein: CASSPRRGLTYNEQFF

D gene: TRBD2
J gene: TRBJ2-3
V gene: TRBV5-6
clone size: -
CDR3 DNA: TGTGCCAGCAGCTCTGCGGGGCCGCGGGGGTATACGCAGTATTTT
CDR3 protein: CASSSAGPRGYTQYF

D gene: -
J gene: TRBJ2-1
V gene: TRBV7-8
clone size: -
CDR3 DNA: TGTGCCAGCAGCGTATATACAGGGTATCTTAATGAGCAGTTCTTC
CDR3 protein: CASSVYTGYLNEQFF

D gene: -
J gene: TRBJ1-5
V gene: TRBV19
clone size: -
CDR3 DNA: TGTGCCAGTAGTATCCCAGGGGATTATCAGCCCCAGCATTTT
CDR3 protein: CASSIPGDYQPQHF

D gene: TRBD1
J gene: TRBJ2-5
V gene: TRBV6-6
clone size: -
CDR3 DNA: TGTGCCAGCAGTTACTCGACAGGGTACCAAGAGACCCAGTACTTC
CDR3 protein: CASSYSTGYQETQYF

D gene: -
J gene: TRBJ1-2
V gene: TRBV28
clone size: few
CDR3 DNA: TGTGCCAGCAGTCTCGCACGGAGCTATGGCTACACCTTC
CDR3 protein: CASSLARSYGYTF

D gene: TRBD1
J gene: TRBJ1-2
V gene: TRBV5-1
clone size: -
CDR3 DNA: TGCGCCAGCAGCTTGTTAGGACAGGGGATTGAGGTAGGCGGCTACACCTTC
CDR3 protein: CASSLLGQGIEVGGYTF